These 4 T cell receptor beta chains originate from one sample sequenced in a study of T cells in Graves' hyperthyroidism and ophthalmopathy. Researchers took RNA transcripts and amplified the TCR beta CDR3 regions from them. The TCR CDR3 was amplified in a first-round RT-PCR using the HTBI primer set. TCRdb passed the multiplex PCR reads through MiXCR, listing each CDR3 protein once. Of over 450,000 distinct CDR3 sequences listed, 13% to 15% were seen once; the top ten hold under 20%. Sequencing was performed on blood. The receptors were gathered from a woman younger than 30 with Graves' hyperthyroidism.

This clonotype was seen ten or more times. This chain uses TRBV12-3 or TRBV12-4 with TRBJ2-1, with 7 bases that match TRBD2. Losses at the gene ends were 6 bases for V and 10 bases for J; bases not matched to a gene: 12. The CDR3 consists of 14 residues. Here the CDR3 reads CASRPAGGRGEQFF. As DNA, the CDR3 is TGTGCCAGCAGGCCTGCGGGCGGGAGAGGGGAGCAGTTCTTC.

This clonotype was observed at least ten times. The CDR3 DNA is TGTGCCAGCAGCCAAGATCGAGAGGGTAGCAATCAGCCCCAGCATTTT. Protein product: CASSQDREGSNQPQHF. This chain uses TRBV3-1 with TRBJ1-5; no definite D call. The CDR3 sequence is 16 residues long. Germline V lookup: CDR1 LGHDT, CDR2 YNNKEL (reference sequence). V dropped 0 bases and J dropped 0 bases, with 9 bases sitting between them.

This clonotype showed up many times. The chain links TRBV20-1 to TRBJ2-3, with 9 bases identical to TRBD2. The CDR3 is 17 amino acids. Unmatched junction bases numbered 11, after V lost 1 base and J lost 3 bases. Germline CDR1 DFQATT, CDR2 SNEGSKA (reference sequence). CDR3 amino acids: CSARAGGRAVFTDTQYF. DNA for the CDR3: TGCAGTGCTAGAGCTGGCGGGAGGGCCGTCTTTACAGATACGCAGTATTTT.

This clonotype has only a few counts. The V call is TRBV14, the J call TRBJ1-1, with D tentatively TRBD1 (5 bases). Germline V CDR1 and CDR2: SGHDN, FVKESK. The CDR3 runs to 13 residues. V lost 2 bases and J lost 3, with 7 bases in between. The chain's CDR3 is CASSQLGDTEAFF. CDR3 bases: TGTGCCAGCAGCCAATTAGGGGACACTGAAGCTTTCTTT.